This T cell receptor (beta chain) was captured by sequencing in a study of shared clonotypes between healthy human individuals. For this clone: The same CDR3 arises from other DNA sequences in this sample as well.

This CDR3 is built from 14 residues. V lost 3 bases, J lost 0 bases, and 6 bases lay in between. Per germline, CDR1 SGHRS and CDR2 YFSETQ. Clones were read by immunoSEQ multiplex PCR, and TCRdb kept only the in-frame ones, dropping some. The table lists roughly 1,000,000 clones, around 78% of them singletons. Sample: memory CD4+ T cells from PBMCs. Subset given: CD45RA-negative fraction. The genes are TRBV5-1 and TRBJ2-2; D unresolved. This TCR came from a man younger than 35 in good health. Some clones in this sample may be carry-over from other donors' samples. CDR3 sequence reads: CASSSRTNTGELFF. CDR3 DNA: TGCGCCAGCAGCTCCCGCACGAACACCGGGGAGCTGTTTTTT.